A selection of T cell receptor beta chains follows, all from one sample in a study of cytomegalovirus exposure and HLA in healthy donors. The protocol was immunoSEQ multiplex PCR, while the TCRdb copy is restricted to in-frame clones and leaves out a portion. The sample yields about 52,000 clones, of which the top ten take up 9.5% to 11%. Sequencing used PBMCs. All receptors derive from a woman between 45 and 60 years old in good health and CMV-seropositive. Each CDR3 is given with its conserved first and last residue. D genes are given only for firm matches.

>-|TRBV11-2|TRBJ2-7
CASSFTETYEQYF
TGTGCCAGCAGCTTTACAGAGACCTACGAGCAGTACTTC
>TRBD1|TRBV5-5|TRBJ2-7
CASSSTGTAYEQYF
TGTGCCAGCAGCTCTACCGGGACAGCCTACGAGCAGTACTTC
>-|TRBV2|TRBJ2-7
CASRPQGYEQYF
TGTGCCAGCAGACCCCAGGGATACGAGCAGTACTTC
>-|TRBV30|TRBJ1-5
CAWSHREGGNQPQHF
TGTGCCTGGAGTCACAGGGAAGGGGGCAATCAGCCCCAGCATTTT
>TRBD2|TRBV9|TRBJ2-1
CASSATGTRVDEQFF
TGTGCCAGCAGCGCCACCGGGACTAGGGTGGATGAGCAGTTCTTC
>-|TRBV7-2|TRBJ2-3
CASSMGLAQYF
TGTGCCAGCAGCATGGGACTCGCGCAGTATTTT
>TRBD1|TRBV11-3|TRBJ2-2
CASSRQGATGELFF
TGTGCCAGCAGCCGACAGGGGGCCACCGGGGAGCTGTTTTTT
>-|TRBV9|TRBJ2-7
CASSPPLGQGQTYEQYF
TGTGCCAGCAGCCCACCTCTCGGGCAGGGTCAAACCTACGAGCAGTACTTC
>-|TRBV6-1|TRBJ1-1
CASSGGGGVNTEAFF
TGTGCCAGCAGTGGGGGAGGTGGAGTGAACACTGAAGCTTTCTTT
>-|TRBV30|TRBJ1-4
CAWTTGGGKLFF
TGTGCCTGGACTACGGGGGGAGGAAAACTGTTTTTT